A selection of T cell receptor beta chains follows, all from one sample in a study of post-analysis software for immune sequencing data. TCRdb reprocessed the PCR reads via MiXCR and lists one record per CDR3 protein. Seen here are about 820,000 distinct CDR3 sequences, roughly half observed once, and the top ten hold approximately 4.2%. The sample taken for sequencing was blood. The receptors were sampled from a girl between 10 and 17 years old with multiple sclerosis. Each CDR3 is given with its conserved first and last residue. A D gene is named only where the DNA matches it firmly. Clone size is shown for a subset of rows, as once, few, many or a class of expanded clone.

j_call,clone_size,v_call,d_call,cdr3_aa,cdr3_nt
TRBJ2-1,-,TRBV9,-,CASSLGPSSIHEQFF,TGTGCCAGCAGCCTGGGACCCTCCTCCATCCATGAGCAGTTCTTC
TRBJ2-7,-,TRBV29-1,TRBD1,CSVWGQNSYEQYF,TGCAGCGTGTGGGGACAGAATTCCTACGAGCAGTACTTC
TRBJ1-4,few,TRBV6-5,TRBD1,CASSYYPDRRYNEKLFF,TGTGCCAGCAGTTATTACCCGGACAGGCGATATAATGAAAAACTGTTTTTT
TRBJ2-5,-,TRBV20-1,-,CSAKRGVETQYF,TGCAGTGCCAAGAGAGGGGTAGAGACCCAGTACTTC
TRBJ2-7,-,TRBV12-3/TRBV12-4,-,CASTALQGKYKQYF,TGTGCCAGCACCGCCCTGCAGGGAAAGTACAAGCAGTACTTC
TRBJ2-7,-,TRBV27,TRBD1,CASSERQGVVHEQYF,TGTGCCAGCAGTGAAAGACAGGGGGTGGTCCACGAGCAGTACTTC
TRBJ2-5,-,TRBV5-1,-,CASSLQGDQETQYF,TGCGCCAGCAGCCTACAGGGAGACCAAGAGACCCAGTACTTC
TRBJ2-6,few,TRBV20-1,-,CSAREGGANVLTF,TGCAGTGCTAGAGAAGGGGGGGCCAACGTCCTGACTTTC
TRBJ2-5,-,TRBV6-6,TRBD1,CASSYSTGASGDTQYF,TGTGCCAGCAGTTACTCGACAGGGGCCAGCGGCGATACCCAGTACTTC
TRBJ1-2,-,TRBV7-9,-,CASSLRGGRERNYGYTF,TGTGCCAGCAGCTTACGTGGAGGCAGGGAGCGTAACTATGGCTACACCTTC
TRBJ2-7,-,TRBV12-3/TRBV12-4,-,CASRPGVGYEQYF,TGTGCCAGCAGGCCCGGGGTCGGCTACGAGCAGTACTTC
TRBJ2-7,few,TRBV27,-,CASSLKGTRAVSYEQYF,TGTGCCAGCAGTTTAAAGGGGACTCGGGCTGTCTCCTACGAGCAGTACTTC
TRBJ2-1,-,TRBV12-3/TRBV12-4,-,CASTSENEQFF,TGTGCCAGCACCTCGGAAAATGAGCAGTTCTTC
TRBJ2-3,-,TRBV7-8,TRBD2,CASSLAAGGRTDTQYF,TGTGCCAGCAGCTTAGCAGCGGGGGGGAGAACAGATACGCAGTATTTT
TRBJ2-7,-,TRBV5-1,TRBD2,CASSPGGSLYEQYF,TGCGCCAGCAGCCCGGGGGGGAGTCTCTACGAGCAGTACTTC
TRBJ2-5,-,TRBV15,-,CATRPTGIQETQYF,TGTGCCACCAGGCCGACAGGCATCCAAGAGACCCAGTACTTC
TRBJ2-7,few,TRBV11-2,-,CASSLGTGRGEQYF,TGTGCCAGCAGCTTAGGGACAGGGAGGGGCGAGCAGTACTTC
TRBJ2-5,few,TRBV30,TRBD2,CAFTPRGGLETQYF,TGTGCCTTTACACCGCGGGGGGGTCTAGAGACCCAGTACTTC
TRBJ1-5,-,TRBV7-2,-,CASSLWGWQPQHF,TGTGCCAGCAGCTTATGGGGTTGGCAGCCCCAGCATTTT
TRBJ2-7,-,TRBV25-1,-,CASLHPQGYEQYF,TGTGCCAGCCTCCATCCCCAGGGCTACGAGCAGTACTTC
TRBJ1-2,-,TRBV5-1,-,CASRPGLLYGYTF,TGCGCCAGCAGACCGGGACTGCTCTATGGCTACACCTTC
TRBJ2-7,-,TRBV5-1,-,CASSGDLRAGATYEQYF,TGCGCCAGCAGTGGGGACCTCCGTGCGGGGGCGACTTACGAGCAGTACTTC
TRBJ1-5,few,TRBV12-3/TRBV12-4,-,CASSHYRTHQPQHF,TGTGCCAGCAGTCATTACAGGACTCATCAGCCCCAGCATTTT
TRBJ1-1,-,TRBV14,-,CASSQMGLNTEAFF,TGTGCCAGCAGCCAAATGGGCTTGAACACTGAAGCTTTCTTT
TRBJ1-2,-,TRBV5-1,-,CASRDPGSGYGYTF,TGCGCCAGCAGGGATCCGGGATCGGGCTATGGCTACACCTTC
TRBJ2-3,few,TRBV29-1,TRBD1,CSVRQGPDTQYF,TGCAGCGTCCGACAGGGCCCAGATACGCAGTATTTT
TRBJ2-1,few,TRBV5-5,TRBD2,CASFKAGGLSNEQFF,TGTGCCAGCTTTAAAGCGGGGGGATTGAGCAATGAGCAGTTCTTC
TRBJ2-4,once,TRBV6-6,TRBD2,CASNSRGTSGGPEQYF,TGTGCCAGCAATTCCCGCGGGACTAGCGGGGGACCAGAGCAGTACTTC
TRBJ2-7,-,TRBV6-6,TRBD2,CASLSGASGTYEQYF,TGTGCCAGCCTCTCCGGGGCCAGCGGGACCTACGAGCAGTACTTC
TRBJ2-3,-,TRBV29-1,-,CSVGRWRRSQDTQYF,TGCAGCGTTGGTCGTTGGAGACGGTCCCAAGATACGCAGTATTTT
TRBJ2-3,-,TRBV5-1,TRBD2,CASSFRTSYTDTQYF,TGCGCCAGCAGCTTCCGGACTAGCTACACAGATACGCAGTATTTT
TRBJ2-1,once,TRBV6-2/TRBV6-3,TRBD2,CASSYSTGGRINNEQFF,TGTGCCAGCAGTTACTCGACGGGCGGGAGGATAAACAATGAGCAGTTCTTC
TRBJ2-7,-,TRBV10-3,-,CAISGRESHEQYF,TGTGCCATCAGTGGCCGCGAATCCCACGAGCAGTACTTC
TRBJ2-1,few,TRBV29-1,-,CSLGSVDEQFF,TGCAGCCTAGGGAGCGTTGATGAGCAGTTCTTC
TRBJ2-6,-,TRBV5-1,-,CASAGGGGANVLTF,TGCGCCAGCGCAGGAGGCGGAGGGGCCAACGTCCTGACTTTC
TRBJ2-7,-,TRBV28,TRBD1,CASSFPLGGNEQYF,TGTGCTAGCAGTTTCCCCCTAGGGGGCAACGAGCAGTACTTC
TRBJ2-5,-,TRBV6-6,-,CASSYSNTGIQETQYF,TGTGCCAGCAGTTACTCGAACACAGGGATCCAAGAGACCCAGTACTTC
TRBJ2-1,-,TRBV7-2,TRBD1,CASSFPGTGGGEQFF,TGTGCCAGCAGCTTCCCCGGGACAGGGGGCGGTGAGCAGTTCTTC
TRBJ2-1,-,TRBV29-1,-,CSASGLKGALYEQFF,TGCAGCGCATCGGGACTAAAGGGGGCCTTGTATGAGCAGTTCTTC
TRBJ2-1,-,TRBV6-5,-,CASSFPRGLRHEQFF,TGTGCCAGCAGTTTTCCTCGGGGTTTGAGGCATGAGCAGTTCTTC
TRBJ1-1,-,TRBV6-4,TRBD1,CASSESGQGVLTEAFF,TGTGCCAGCAGTGAAAGCGGACAGGGGGTGCTCACTGAAGCTTTCTTT
TRBJ2-7,-,TRBV2,-,CASSEETGATYEQYF,TGTGCCAGCAGTGAAGAAACAGGCGCCACCTACGAGCAGTACTTC
TRBJ1-2,many,TRBV20-1,TRBD1,CSARGTAYGYTF,TGCAGTGCTAGGGGGACAGCCTATGGCTACACCTTC
TRBJ2-3,-,TRBV6-2/TRBV6-3,-,CASSYGEGAHTDTQYF,TGTGCCAGCAGTTACGGGGAGGGGGCACACACAGATACGCAGTATTTT
TRBJ2-3,-,TRBV4-1,TRBD2,CASSQAGGLTSTDTQYF,TGCGCCAGCAGCCAAGCGGGGGGGCTCACTAGCACAGATACGCAGTATTTT
TRBJ2-7,-,TRBV7-9,TRBD1,CASSLPGTGIGETYEQYF,TGTGCCAGCAGCCTCCCCGGGACAGGGATCGGGGAAACCTACGAGCAGTACTTC
TRBJ2-7,-,TRBV29-1,TRBD1,CSVQGQGRQEYF,TGCAGCGTTCAGGGACAGGGGAGACAAGAGTACTTC
TRBJ2-5,-,TRBV28,-,CASISGNQETQYF,TGTGCCAGCATATCAGGGAACCAAGAGACCCAGTACTTC
TRBJ2-1,-,TRBV12-3/TRBV12-4,TRBD1,CASSLGPTGNEQFF,TGTGCCAGCAGTTTAGGCCCGACAGGGAATGAGCAGTTCTTC
TRBJ2-6,-,TRBV6-6,-,CASRSRKQGVLTF,TGTGCCAGCAGGTCACGAAAACAGGGCGTCCTGACTTTC
TRBJ2-5,-,TRBV2,-,CASRSGHQETQYF,TGTGCCAGCAGATCGGGACACCAAGAGACCCAGTACTTC
TRBJ2-1,once,TRBV20-1,-,CSARERYSYNEQFF,TGCAGTGCTAGAGAGCGGTACTCCTACAATGAGCAGTTCTTC
TRBJ1-1,few,TRBV5-1,-,CASSPRPMNTEAFF,TGTGCCAGCAGCCCCCGTCCCATGAACACTGAAGCTTTCTTT
TRBJ2-2,-,TRBV12-5,TRBD1,CASGSGRLRGPGELFF,TGTGCTAGTGGATCGGGACGTCTCAGGGGGCCCGGGGAGCTGTTTTTT
TRBJ2-7,many,TRBV5-1,TRBD2,CASSLGTSGTYEQYF,TGTGCCAGCAGTCTTGGGACTAGCGGTACCTACGAGCAGTACTTC
TRBJ1-2,-,TRBV7-3,-,CASSFDFNRFYGYTF,TGTGCCAGCAGCTTCGATTTTAACAGGTTCTATGGCTACACCTTC
TRBJ2-1,-,TRBV20-1,TRBD1,CSASPPTGYLSEQFF,TGCAGTGCTAGTCCCCCGACAGGGTATCTGAGTGAGCAGTTCTTC
TRBJ1-4,-,TRBV5-1,-,CASSLAERPSNEKLFF,TGCGCCAGCAGCTTGGCCGAACGGCCCTCTAATGAAAAACTGTTTTTT
TRBJ2-1,-,TRBV12-3/TRBV12-4,TRBD2,CASSLRKSRTSEYNEQFF,TGTGCCAGCAGTTTAAGGAAGAGTAGGACTAGCGAATACAATGAGCAGTTCTTC
TRBJ1-1,-,TRBV7-2,-,CASSSDRYTEAFF,TGTGCCAGCAGCTCCGACAGATACACTGAAGCTTTCTTT